Each of the 22 T cell receptor beta chains below was sequenced from the same sample in a study of blood T cell repertoires in COVID-19. Measured with immunoSEQ multiplex PCR; TCRdb has only the in-frame clones, and not every one. The table lists a few hundred thousand clones, approximately 86% of them singletons. Input material: peripheral blood. The receptors stem from a man aged 55 to 70 with acute or convalescent COVID-19.

For the CDR3, the DNA is TGTGCCAGCAGCTTACAGGAGCAGTTCTTC. Protein sequence: CASSLQEQFF. The chain has TRBV7-9 and TRBJ2-1; D uncertain. Germline values: CDR1 SEHNR, CDR2 FQNEAQ (reference sequence). The CDR3 has 10 amino acids. V shed 2 bases and J shed 10 bases, with 3 bases lying between them.

The V gene is TRBV6-5, the J gene TRBJ2-3; D is possibly TRBD2 (5 bases). Trimming pared 3 bases from V and 8 bases from J, leaving 9 bases between. Germline-derived CDR1 and CDR2 are MNHEY and SVGAGI. This CDR3 comprises 12 residues. CDR3 DNA: TGTGCCAGCAGTTATTATCGGGGTACGCAGTATTTT. It translates to CASSYYRGTQYF.

This clone was counted only a few times. V is TRBV27 and J is TRBJ1-1, with D possibly being TRBD1 (5 bases). V shed 5 bases and J shed 1 base, with 11 bases lying between them. Germline CDR1 is MNHEY and CDR2 is SMNVEV (reference sequence). The length of the CDR3 is 14 residues. CDR3 in amino acids: CASSPYGQNTEAFF. Written as DNA, the CDR3 is TGTGCCAGCAGTCCGTATGGACAGAACACTGAAGCTTTCTTT.

V gene TRBV5-1 combines with J gene TRBJ1-1; a possible D gene is TRBD1 (6 bases). V gave up 4 bases and J gave up 1 base, with 14 bases separating them. CDR3 length: 15 amino acids. Germline V lookup: CDR1 SGHRS, CDR2 YFSETQ. The CDR3 DNA sequence: TGCGCCAGCAGCGCATTACAGGGTGGGAACACTGAAGCTTTCTTT. This gives the protein CASSALQGGNTEAFF.

V and J are TRBV11-2 and TRBJ1-5; tentative D call: TRBD1 (5 bases). Trimming cost V 1 base and J 5 bases, with 12 bases left between them. Looked up from germline, CDR1 is SGHAT and CDR2 is FQNNGV. This CDR3 is 15 amino acids long. CDR3 bases: TGTGCCAGCAGCTTAGCAGCAGGGCGATATCAGCCCCAGCATTTT. It codes for CASSLAAGRYQPQHF.

This clone came up once. The chain couples TRBV6-1 to TRBJ1-1, with D maybe TRBD1 (5 bases). CDR3 length: 19 amino acids. Per the germline V gene, CDR1 is MNHNS and CDR2 is SASEGT. The V end lost 0 bases, the J end lost 5 bases, and 25 bases lay between the germline ends. The CDR3 DNA reads TGTGCCAGCAGTGAAGCATACTTTGGCAACCTGGGGGGTAGAACTGAAGCTTTCTTT. Translation gives CASSEAYFGNLGGRTEAFF.

This clone has just one count. The gene calls are TRBV6-2 or TRBV6-3 and TRBJ2-3; D is uncertain. The CDR3 loop spans 15 amino acids. V gave up 4 bases and J gave up 4 bases, with 15 bases separating them. The V gene's germline CDR1 is MNHEY and CDR2 SVGEGT. The CDR3: CASSSEPPAADTQYF. The CDR3 DNA sequence: TGTGCCAGCAGTTCGGAACCCCCGGCGGCAGATACGCAGTATTTT.

This chain uses TRBV7-2 with TRBJ2-1; no clear D. The CDR3 contains 13 residues. The germline V gene has CDR1 SGHTA and CDR2 FQGNSA. Trimming took off 2 bases at V and 8 bases at J, with 10 bases between the two ends. The CDR3 reads CASSLNIADEQFF. CDR3 nucleotide sequence: TGTGCCAGCAGCTTAAATATAGCAGATGAGCAGTTCTTC.

This chain links TRBV5-4 with TRBJ1-2; D might be TRBD1 (5 bases). Trimming left V 6 bases short and J 10 bases short, with 22 bases between. The germline gives CDR1 SGHNT, CDR2 YYREEE (reference sequence). This CDR3 has 14 residues. The CDR3 protein is CASTFSSGREDYTF. The CDR3 DNA reads as TGTGCCAGCACCTTCTCCTCCGGCAGGGAGGACTACACCTTC.

J is TRBJ1-1 and V is TRBV5-3; unclear D gene. TRBV5-3 is labeled an ORF, and its function is uncertain. V lost 4 bases and J 11 bases, leaving 21 bases between the germline ends. The CDR3 is made up of 14 amino acids. The CDR3: CARSTLAPGLSAFF. CDR3 nucleotide sequence: TGTGCCAGAAGCACCCTCGCGCCGGGGTTGAGCGCTTTCTTT.

This chain links TRBV6-5 with TRBJ2-7; maybe TRBD1 (5 bases). V was trimmed by 5 bases and J by 0 bases, leaving 11 bases between them. The CDR3 runs 14 residues. From germline, CDR1 is MNHEY and CDR2 SVGAGI. The CDR3: CASSMTANSYEQYF. As DNA, the CDR3 is TGTGCCAGCAGTATGACAGCTAACTCCTACGAGCAGTACTTC.

V and J are TRBV5-5 and TRBJ2-5; tentative D call: TRBD2 (5 bases). The ends were cut back, 2 bases at V and 5 bases at J, with 10 bases in the middle. The length of the CDR3 is 13 residues. Germline lookup yields CDR1 SGHKS and CDR2 YYEKEE (reference sequence). The CDR3 DNA sequence: TGTGCCAGCAGCTTAGCCGGCGGGGAGACCCAGTACTTC. This sequence encodes CASSLAGGETQYF.

The chain employs TRBV7-8 and TRBJ1-5; tentatively, D is TRBD1 (5 bases). This CDR3 comprises 17 residues. From germline, CDR1 is SGHVS and CDR2 FQNEAQ. V shed 1 base and J shed 1 base, with 14 bases lying between them. CDR3 sequence (DNA): TGTGCCAGCAGCTTAGAGGCAGGGAGGATAAGCAATCAGCCCCAGCATTTT. It is translated as CASSLEAGRISNQPQHF.

This chain links TRBV15 with TRBJ2-2, with D possibly matching TRBD1 (6 bases). Trimming stripped 0 bases from V and 6 bases from J, with 14 bases between. The CDR3 length is 16 residues. Germline loops: CDR1 LNHNV, CDR2 YYDKDF (reference sequence). This CDR3 reads CATSRDLTGRSGELFF. CDR3 sequence (DNA): TGTGCCACCAGCAGAGATCTTACAGGGCGGTCCGGGGAGCTGTTTTTT.

V usage is TRBV9 and J usage is TRBJ2-1; 9 bases are a match to TRBD1. The germline CDR1 and CDR2 sequences are SGDLS and YYNGEE. The CDR3 length is 14 residues. V lost 0 bases and J lost 7; bases outside the gene matches: 2. The CDR3 is CASSVDRGPNEQFF. CDR3 sequence (DNA): TGTGCCAGCAGCGTAGACAGGGGGCCGAATGAGCAGTTCTTC.

The rearrangement links TRBV20-1 to TRBJ2-5; D perhaps matches TRBD1 (6 bases). There are 16 residues in the CDR3. V was clipped by 3 bases and J by 3 bases, with 20 bases between them. CDR1 is DFQATT and CDR2 is SNEGSKA in the germline V gene (reference sequence). The CDR3 DNA is TGCAGTGCTAGTCCCGCAGACAGGAGGAGAGAAGAGACCCAGTACTTC. This encodes CSASPADRRREETQYF.

This sequence joins TRBV19 and TRBJ2-3, with 12 bases identical to TRBD1. Germline V gene lookup returns CDR1 LNHDA and CDR2 SQIVND (reference sequence). Unmatched junction bases numbered 6, after V lost 5 bases and J lost 3 bases. This CDR3 is built from 16 residues. The CDR3 sequence: CASSLRDRGLTDTQYF. CDR3 DNA sequence: TGTGCCAGTAGTCTACGGGACAGGGGGCTTACAGATACGCAGTATTTT.

This chain connects TRBV3-1 (or the pseudogene TRBV3-2) to TRBJ2-5, with TRBD1 matching 10 bases. J lost 5 bases, V lost 4 bases, and 7 bases had no gene match. The germline V gene encodes CDR1 LGHDT and CDR2 YNNKEL (reference sequence). The CDR3 consists of 15 residues. The CDR3 region is CASSPPGTGDETQYF. DNA for the CDR3: TGTGCCAGCAGCCCTCCCGGGACAGGGGATGAGACCCAGTACTTC.

This rearrangement joins TRBV30 to TRBJ2-1; D is possibly TRBD2 (6 bases). Germline lookup yields CDR1 GTSNPN and CDR2 SVGIG (reference sequence). The V and J ends lost 2 bases and 9 bases respectively, with 11 bases between them. This CDR3 is 12 amino acids long. The CDR3 DNA reads TGTGCCTGGAGTCAGACTAGTACTGAGCAGTTCTTC. Translation: CAWSQTSTEQFF.

V usage is TRBV5-1 and J usage is TRBJ2-7, with TRBD1 matching over 10 bases. After removal of 2 bases from V and 6 bases from J, the junction contained 5 bases not matched to a gene. The germline V gene encodes CDR1 SGHRS and CDR2 YFSETQ. The CDR3 is made up of 14 amino acids. DNA for the CDR3: TGCGCCAGCAGCTTACCGGGACAGGGGACCGAGCAGTACTTC. This translates into CASSLPGQGTEQYF.

V gene TRBV6-2 or TRBV6-3 combines with J gene TRBJ1-2; 7 bases match TRBD1. Germline-derived CDR1 and CDR2 are MNHEY and SVGEGT. V lost 5 bases and J lost 4; bases outside the gene matches: 10. This CDR3 has 15 amino acids. The CDR3 spells CASSHTGDGLYGYTF. CDR3 DNA sequence: TGTGCCAGCAGTCATACAGGGGATGGGCTCTATGGCTACACCTTC.

V and J are TRBV18 and TRBJ1-2; the match to TRBD1 covers 9 bases. V shed 3 bases and J 0 bases; nucleotides not matched to a gene: 8. This CDR3 comprises 17 residues. CDR1 is KGHSH and CDR2 is LQKENI in the germline V gene. CDR3 loop: CASSPVGTGLANYGYTF. For the CDR3, the DNA is TGTGCCAGCTCACCGGTCGGGACAGGGTTAGCTAACTATGGCTACACCTTC.